Listed here is a single T cell receptor beta chain. The second PCR ran about 6 to 11 cycles with a sample-barcoded 5' primer and J-beta primers. Each CDR3 protein is one row after TCRdb ran MiXCR on the 5' RACE reads. The sample includes about 1.8 million distinct CDR3 sequences, about 50% seen only once; the top ten take about 2.1%. This entry belongs to a study of blood T cells in healthy people across ages. Germline CDR1 and CDR2: SGHRS and YFSETQ. The ends lost 4 bases at V and 3 bases at J; junction bases unmatched: 6. This CDR3 has 15 amino acids. The rearrangement joins TRBV5-1 to TRBJ1-4; 7 bases are a match to TRBD1. The sequencing sample was made of blood. The receptor was isolated from a woman in her 40s in good health. The CDR3 protein is CASSQLRGPNEKLFF. CDR3 nucleotide sequence: TGCGCCAGCAGCCAACTGAGGGGGCCTAATGAAAAACTGTTTTTT.